This TCR beta chain was captured in a study of T cell changes during pregnancy in multiple sclerosis. This clone was detected a few times. Sequencing was performed with immunoSEQ multiplex PCR; in TCRdb, only in-frame clones are kept and a portion is missing. The sample records 20,000 to 25,000 clones, less than 90% being singletons. The sequence was obtained from a female donor with multiple sclerosis, enrolled in a pregnancy study. The source was CD8+ T cells from peripheral blood mononuclear cells, collected after pregnancy.

Written as DNA, the CDR3 is TGTGCCAGCAGTGAAGAAGCGGGAGGGGCCTACGAGCAGTACTTC. Its protein product is CASSEEAGGAYEQYF. V is TRBV6-1 and J is TRBJ2-7; TRBD2 aligns across 10 bases. This CDR3 has 15 amino acids. In germline, CDR1 is MNHNS, CDR2 SASEGT. Trimming cost V 1 base and J 2 bases; bases outside gene matches: 2.